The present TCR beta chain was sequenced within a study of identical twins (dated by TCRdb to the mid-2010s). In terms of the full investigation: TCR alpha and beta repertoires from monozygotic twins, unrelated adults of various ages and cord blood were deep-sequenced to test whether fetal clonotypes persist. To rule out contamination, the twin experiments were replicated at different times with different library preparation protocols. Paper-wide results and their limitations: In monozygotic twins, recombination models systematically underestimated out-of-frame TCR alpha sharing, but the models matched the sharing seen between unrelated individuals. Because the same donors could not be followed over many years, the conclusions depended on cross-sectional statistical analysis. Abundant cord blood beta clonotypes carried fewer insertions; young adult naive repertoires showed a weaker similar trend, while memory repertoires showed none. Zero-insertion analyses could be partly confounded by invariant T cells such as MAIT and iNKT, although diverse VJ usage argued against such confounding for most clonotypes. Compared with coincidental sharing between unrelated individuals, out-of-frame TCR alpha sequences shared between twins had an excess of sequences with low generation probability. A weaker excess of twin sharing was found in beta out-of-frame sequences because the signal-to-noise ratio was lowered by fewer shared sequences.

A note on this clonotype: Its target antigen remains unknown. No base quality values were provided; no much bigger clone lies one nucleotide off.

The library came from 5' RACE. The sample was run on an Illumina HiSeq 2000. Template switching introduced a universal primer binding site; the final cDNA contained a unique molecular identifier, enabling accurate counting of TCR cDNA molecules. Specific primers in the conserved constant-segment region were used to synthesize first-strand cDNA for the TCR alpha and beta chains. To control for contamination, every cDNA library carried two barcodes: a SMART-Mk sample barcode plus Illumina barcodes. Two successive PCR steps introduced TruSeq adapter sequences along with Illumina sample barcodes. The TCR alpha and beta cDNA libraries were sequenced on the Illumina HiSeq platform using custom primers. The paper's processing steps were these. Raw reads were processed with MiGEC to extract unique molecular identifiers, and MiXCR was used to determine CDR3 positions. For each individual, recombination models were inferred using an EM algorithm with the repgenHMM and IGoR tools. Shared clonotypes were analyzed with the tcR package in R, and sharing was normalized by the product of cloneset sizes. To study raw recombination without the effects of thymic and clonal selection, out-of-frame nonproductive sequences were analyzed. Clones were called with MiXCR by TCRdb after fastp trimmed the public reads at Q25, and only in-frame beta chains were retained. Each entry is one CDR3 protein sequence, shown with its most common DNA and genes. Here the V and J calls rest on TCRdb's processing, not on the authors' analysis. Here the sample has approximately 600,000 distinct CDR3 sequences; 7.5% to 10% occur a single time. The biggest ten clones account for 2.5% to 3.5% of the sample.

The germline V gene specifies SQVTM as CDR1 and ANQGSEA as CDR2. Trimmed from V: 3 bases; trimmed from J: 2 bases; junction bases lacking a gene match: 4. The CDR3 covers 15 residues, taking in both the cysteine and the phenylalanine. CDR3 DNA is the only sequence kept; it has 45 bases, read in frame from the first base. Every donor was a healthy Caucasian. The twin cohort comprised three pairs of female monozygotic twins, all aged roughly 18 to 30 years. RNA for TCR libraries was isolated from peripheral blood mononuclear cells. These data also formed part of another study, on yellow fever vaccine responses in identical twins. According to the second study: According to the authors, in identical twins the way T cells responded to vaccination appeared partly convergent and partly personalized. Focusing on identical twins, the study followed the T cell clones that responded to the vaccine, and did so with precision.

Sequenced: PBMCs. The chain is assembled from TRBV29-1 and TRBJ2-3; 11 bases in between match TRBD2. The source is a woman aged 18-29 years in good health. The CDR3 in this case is CSVEPLAGATDTQYF. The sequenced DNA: TGCAGCGTTGAGCCACTAGCGGGGGCCACAGATACGCAGTATTTT.